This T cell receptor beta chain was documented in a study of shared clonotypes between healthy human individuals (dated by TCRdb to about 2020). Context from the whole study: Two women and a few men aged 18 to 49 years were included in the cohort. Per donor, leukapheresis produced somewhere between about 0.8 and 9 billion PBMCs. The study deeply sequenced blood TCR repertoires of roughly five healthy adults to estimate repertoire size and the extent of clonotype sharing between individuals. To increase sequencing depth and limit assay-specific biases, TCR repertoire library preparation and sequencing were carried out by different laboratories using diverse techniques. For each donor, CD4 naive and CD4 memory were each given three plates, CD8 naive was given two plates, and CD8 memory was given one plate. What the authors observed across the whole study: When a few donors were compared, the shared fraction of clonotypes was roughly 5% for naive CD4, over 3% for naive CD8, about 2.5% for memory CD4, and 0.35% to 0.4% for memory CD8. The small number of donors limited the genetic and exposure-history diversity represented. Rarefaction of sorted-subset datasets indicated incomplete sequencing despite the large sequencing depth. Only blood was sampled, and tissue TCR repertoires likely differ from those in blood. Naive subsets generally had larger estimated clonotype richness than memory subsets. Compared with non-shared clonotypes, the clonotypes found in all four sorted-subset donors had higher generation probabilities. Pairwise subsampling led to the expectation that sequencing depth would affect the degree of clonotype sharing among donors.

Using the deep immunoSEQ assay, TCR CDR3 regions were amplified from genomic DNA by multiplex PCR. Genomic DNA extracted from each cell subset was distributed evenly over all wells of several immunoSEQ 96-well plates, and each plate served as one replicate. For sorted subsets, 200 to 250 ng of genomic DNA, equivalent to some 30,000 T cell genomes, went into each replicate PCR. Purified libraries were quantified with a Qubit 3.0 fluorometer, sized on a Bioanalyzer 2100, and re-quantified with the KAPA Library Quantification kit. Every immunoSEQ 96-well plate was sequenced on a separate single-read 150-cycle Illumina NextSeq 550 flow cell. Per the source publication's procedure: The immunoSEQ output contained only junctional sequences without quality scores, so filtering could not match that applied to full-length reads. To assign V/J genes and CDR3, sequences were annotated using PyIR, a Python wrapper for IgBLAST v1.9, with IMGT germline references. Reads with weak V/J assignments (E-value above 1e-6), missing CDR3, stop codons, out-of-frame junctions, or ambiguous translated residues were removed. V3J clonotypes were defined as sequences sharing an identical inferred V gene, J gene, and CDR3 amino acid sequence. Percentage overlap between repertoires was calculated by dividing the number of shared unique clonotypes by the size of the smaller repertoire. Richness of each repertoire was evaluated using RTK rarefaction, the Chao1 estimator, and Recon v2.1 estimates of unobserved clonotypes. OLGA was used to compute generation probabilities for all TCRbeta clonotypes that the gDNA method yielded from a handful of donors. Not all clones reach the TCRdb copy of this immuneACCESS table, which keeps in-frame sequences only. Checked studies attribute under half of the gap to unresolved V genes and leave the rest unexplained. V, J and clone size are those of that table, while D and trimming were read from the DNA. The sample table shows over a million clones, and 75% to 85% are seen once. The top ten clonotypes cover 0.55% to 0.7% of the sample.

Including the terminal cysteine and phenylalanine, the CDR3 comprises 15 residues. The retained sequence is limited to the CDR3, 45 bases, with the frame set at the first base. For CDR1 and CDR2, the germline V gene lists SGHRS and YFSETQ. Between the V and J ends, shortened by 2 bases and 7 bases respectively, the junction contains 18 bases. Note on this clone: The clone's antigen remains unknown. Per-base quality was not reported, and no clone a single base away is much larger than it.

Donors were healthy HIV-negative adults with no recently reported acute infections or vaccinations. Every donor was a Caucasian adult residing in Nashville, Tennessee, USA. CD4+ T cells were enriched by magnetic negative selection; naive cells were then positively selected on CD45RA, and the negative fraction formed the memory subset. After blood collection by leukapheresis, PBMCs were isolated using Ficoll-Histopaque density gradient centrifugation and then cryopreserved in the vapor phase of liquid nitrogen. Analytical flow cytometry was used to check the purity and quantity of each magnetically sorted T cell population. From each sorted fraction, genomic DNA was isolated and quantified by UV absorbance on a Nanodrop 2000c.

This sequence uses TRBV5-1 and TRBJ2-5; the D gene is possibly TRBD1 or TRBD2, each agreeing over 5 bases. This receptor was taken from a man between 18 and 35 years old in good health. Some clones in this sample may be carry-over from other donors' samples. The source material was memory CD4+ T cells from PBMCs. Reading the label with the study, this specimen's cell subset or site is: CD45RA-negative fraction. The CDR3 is CASSFIAVGGVTQYF. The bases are TGCGCCAGCAGCTTTATAGCAGTTGGGGGTGTGACCCAGTACTTC.